One and the same sample provided the 31 T cell receptor beta chains below, sequenced in a study of T cell responses to AZD1222 COVID-19 vaccine (dated by TCRdb to the early 2020s). This specimen's time point label, per the study, means: about 28 days (+/-7) after the second vaccine dose. Receptor libraries were prepared by the immunoSEQ multiplex PCR assay. TCRdb mirrors the immuneACCESS table, restricted to in-frame sequences. Some clones are absent from its copies; in checked studies, under half trace to an unresolved V gene, and the reason for the others is unknown. Within this sample are around 110,000 clones, with about 90% of them counted one time only. The ten largest clones represent around 5.9% of the sample. The starting material was peripheral blood, obtained 28 days after the second AZD1222 dose. These receptors were taken from an adult who received the AZD1222 COVID-19 vaccine.

The CDR3 reads CASSFSGTISGANVLTF. The CDR3 DNA sequence: TGTGCCAGCAGCTTTTCAGGGACCATCTCTGGGGCCAACGTCCTGACTTTC. The J gene is TRBJ2-6, the V gene TRBV7-9, with D possibly called TRBD1 or TRBD2 (5 bases each). The germline V gene has CDR1 SEHNR and CDR2 FQNEAQ (reference sequence). Trimming took 3 bases from V and 0 from J, leaving 12 bases between them. There are 17 residues in the CDR3.

The chain has TRBV27 and TRBJ2-1; no reliable D call. From germline, CDR1 is MNHEY and CDR2 SMNVEV (reference sequence). The CDR3 extends over 13 amino acids. V was trimmed by 6 bases and J by 7 bases, leaving 13 bases between them. The CDR3 is CASSRRFENEQFF. For the CDR3, the DNA is TGTGCCAGCAGCCGGAGATTCGAGAATGAGCAGTTCTTC.

This chain uses TRBV7-2 with TRBJ2-5; tentatively, D is TRBD1 or TRBD2 (5 bases each). The germline CDR1 and CDR2 sequences are SGHTA and FQGNSA. V shed 6 bases and J shed 7 bases, with 12 bases lying between them. The CDR3 has 12 amino acids. CDR3: CASSFGAGTQYF. CDR3 nucleotide sequence: TGTGCCAGCAGTTTCGGGGCAGGGACCCAGTACTTC.

V and J are TRBV2 and TRBJ1-5, with D uncertain. Trimming removed 7 bases at V and 7 bases at J, with 20 bases between. Germline V gives CDR1 SNHLY, CDR2 FYNNEI. The CDR3 length is 15 residues. This CDR3 is CASTAGGGIGQPQHF. The CDR3 bases are TGTGCCAGCACGGCCGGCGGAGGGATCGGGCAGCCCCAGCATTTT.

The chain recombines TRBV3-1 (or the pseudogene TRBV3-2) with TRBJ1-3, with D unclear. Germline values: CDR1 LGHDT, CDR2 YNNKEL (reference sequence). Trimming took off 4 bases at V and 2 bases at J, with 6 bases between the two ends. The CDR3 runs 13 residues. The CDR3: CASSPEAGNTIYF. CDR3 DNA sequence: TGTGCCAGCAGCCCGGAGGCTGGAAACACCATATATTTT.

V gene TRBV5-4 combines with J gene TRBJ1-3; unclear D gene. V was trimmed by 1 base and J by 2 bases, leaving 7 bases between them. The CDR3 contains 14 residues. Per the germline V gene, CDR1 is SGHNT and CDR2 is YYREEE (reference sequence). The CDR3 is CASSLSGTGNTIYF. The CDR3 nucleotides are TGTGCCAGCAGCTTGTCCGGGACTGGAAACACCATATATTTT.

This chain joins TRBV9 and TRBJ2-7; possible D gene TRBD1, 5 bases. This CDR3 spans 15 amino acids. The V end was cut by 0 bases, the J end by 5 bases, with 15 bases between. In germline, CDR1 is SGDLS, CDR2 YYNGEE. CDR3 sequence (DNA): TGTGCCAGCAGCGTAGGTGTGGGGCTAGTAAACGAGCAGTACTTC. It is translated as CASSVGVGLVNEQYF.

The rearrangement links TRBV6-5 to TRBJ2-5; tentatively, D is TRBD1 (6 bases). The ends were cut back, 6 bases at V and 0 bases at J, with 11 bases in the middle. CDR3 length: 14 amino acids. The V gene's germline CDR1 is MNHEY and CDR2 SVGAGI. CDR3 nucleotide sequence: TGTGCCAGCAGCCGCACAGGGAACCAAGAGACCCAGTACTTC. Translation gives CASSRTGNQETQYF.

The chain links TRBV9 to TRBJ2-2, with D maybe TRBD2 (6 bases). There are 17 residues in the CDR3. Per the germline V gene, CDR1 is SGDLS and CDR2 is YYNGEE. The ends were cut back, 3 bases at V and 1 base at J, with 16 bases in the middle. The CDR3 sequence is CASSAREGTQNTGELFF. As DNA, the CDR3 is TGTGCCAGCAGCGCCCGTGAGGGGACTCAGAACACCGGGGAGCTGTTTTTT.

V is TRBV5-5 and J is TRBJ2-2; D ambiguous. The V gene's germline CDR1 is SGHKS and CDR2 YYEKEE (reference sequence). This CDR3 contains 13 residues. The ends were cut back, 0 bases at V and 6 bases at J, with 6 bases in the middle. The CDR3 coding sequence is TGTGCCAGCAGCTTGGGAGTCCCCGGGGAGCTGTTTTTT. Protein: CASSLGVPGELFF.

CDR3 DNA: TGTGCCAGCAGCTTCTCTCAGGGAGGATACGAGCAGTACTTC. Its protein product is CASSFSQGGYEQYF. This sequence joins TRBV5-5 and TRBJ2-7; tentative D call: TRBD2 (6 bases). Trimming stripped 2 bases from V and 4 bases from J, with 13 bases between. The CDR3 is 14 residues long. Germline CDR1 is SGHKS and CDR2 is YYEKEE (reference sequence).

This clone was counted only a few times. V gene TRBV5-1 combines with J gene TRBJ2-2, with D tentatively TRBD1 (6 bases). There are 13 residues in the CDR3. Germline V lookup: CDR1 SGHRS, CDR2 YFSETQ. V was cut by 2 bases and J by 5 bases, with 7 bases left in between. CDR3 region: CASSFTGTGELFF. As DNA, the CDR3 is TGCGCCAGCAGCTTCACAGGGACCGGGGAGCTGTTTTTT.

With regard to this clone: The junction and the germline gene differ at one end; a read error may be behind it. The chain has TRBV7-9 and TRBJ1-5; a weak D match, TRBD1 (6 bases). This CDR3 is built from 14 residues. The germline CDR1 and CDR2 sequences are SEHNR and FQNEAQ (reference sequence). The CDR3 DNA is TGTACCAGCAGCTCCGGGGGCCCAAATCAGCCCCAGCATTTT. As protein: CTSSSGGPNQPQHF.

The chain combines TRBV7-8 with TRBJ2-3; D is possibly TRBD1 (5 bases). The CDR3 loop spans 17 amino acids. The ends were cut back, 5 bases at V and 2 bases at J, with 20 bases in the middle. CDR1 and CDR2 from the germline V gene are SGHVS and FQNEAQ. Written as DNA, the CDR3 is TGTGCCAGCAGCCAAGACAGTTACCAAGGTACCACAGATACGCAGTATTTT. This encodes CASSQDSYQGTTDTQYF.

The V call is TRBV28, the J call TRBJ2-7; 8 nucleotides match TRBD1. The length of the CDR3 is 15 residues. V lost 3 bases, J lost 3 bases, and 7 bases stayed unmatched. CDR1 and CDR2 (germline): MDHEN, SYDVKM. The CDR3 DNA reads TGTGCCAGCAGTTTGTCCGGGACAGGAGGCTACGAGCAGTACTTC. It specifies CASSLSGTGGYEQYF.

The rearrangement links TRBV18 to TRBJ1-1; D is uncertain. Per the germline V gene, CDR1 is KGHSH and CDR2 is LQKENI. V lost 4 bases and J 1 base, leaving 7 bases between the germline ends. The CDR3 sequence is 13 residues long. This chain's CDR3 is CASSLARNTEAFF. The DNA of the CDR3 is TGTGCCAGCTCACTAGCCAGGAACACTGAAGCTTTCTTT.

The CDR3 here is CASSEDPAKGAFF. The CDR3 DNA sequence: TGTGCCAGCAGTGAAGATCCGGCGAAGGGAGCTTTCTTT. The chain has TRBV2 and TRBJ1-1; D is ambiguous. The CDR3 is 13 amino acids. The V end was cut by 1 base, the J end by 10 bases, with 13 bases between. Germline-derived CDR1 and CDR2 are SNHLY and FYNNEI.

This rearrangement joins TRBV27 to TRBJ2-1, with 8 positions matching TRBD2. CDR1 MNHEY and CDR2 SMNVEV come from the germline V gene (reference sequence). After removal of 6 bases from V and 0 bases from J, the junction contained 4 bases not matched to a gene. This CDR3 spans 15 amino acids. The DNA of the CDR3 is TGTGCCAGCAGCAGCGGGGGACGCTCCTACAATGAGCAGTTCTTC. Amino acid sequence: CASSSGGRSYNEQFF.

This chain connects TRBV6-6 to TRBJ2-3; TRBD1 is a possible D gene (5 bases). Germline CDR1 MNHNY, CDR2 SVGAGI (reference sequence). CDR3 length equals 14 residues. V was shortened by 7 bases and J by 2 bases, with 13 bases between the two germline ends. CDR3 amino acids: CASTRQPFTDTQYF. CDR3 DNA sequence: TGTGCCAGCACAAGACAGCCATTCACAGATACGCAGTATTTT.

The chain joins TRBV10-1 to TRBJ1-1; D gene unclear. V dropped 5 bases and J dropped 0 bases, with 7 bases sitting between them. Germline assignment: CDR1 WNHNN and CDR2 SYGVQD (reference sequence). This CDR3 is 13 amino acids long. DNA for the CDR3: TGCGCCAGCAGTCAGCAGCTGAACACTGAAGCTTTCTTT. This sequence encodes CASSQQLNTEAFF.

This chain joins TRBV10-1 and TRBJ2-4; TRBD2 agrees at 9 bases. Trimming at V came to 3 bases and at J to 0 bases, leaving 3 bases not matched to a gene. The CDR3 covers 16 residues. From germline, CDR1 is WNHNN and CDR2 SYGVQD (reference sequence). This CDR3 reads CASSDGGGVAKNIQYF. The CDR3 DNA sequence: TGCGCCAGCAGTGATGGCGGGGGGGTAGCCAAAAACATTCAGTACTTC.

This chain connects TRBV10-2 to TRBJ2-7, with TRBD2 matching 9 bases. Germline V gene data show CDR1 as WSHSY and CDR2 as SAAADI. The CDR3 has 15 amino acids. Trimming took 0 bases from V and 2 from J; bases not matched to a gene: 2. This CDR3 is CASSESTSGPYEQYF. CDR3 bases: TGCGCCAGCAGTGAGTCGACTAGCGGTCCCTACGAGCAGTACTTC.

This rearrangement joins TRBV5-1 to TRBJ1-6; 7 nucleotides agree with TRBD1. This CDR3 has 14 residues. V was clipped by 3 bases and J by 7 bases; unmatched bases: 4. The germline gives CDR1 SGHRS, CDR2 YFSETQ. The CDR3 nucleotides are TGCGCCAGCAGCTCACAGGGGCCAAATTCACCCCTCCACTTT. This gives the protein CASSSQGPNSPLHF.

This chain uses TRBV6-2 or TRBV6-3 with TRBJ2-7; D gene ambiguous. The germline V gene has CDR1 MNHEY and CDR2 SVGEGT. The germline V and J ends were trimmed by 2 bases and 2 bases, with 16 bases remaining between them. This CDR3 region has 16 residues. The CDR3 protein is CASSYRTRAGTYEQYF. The CDR3 DNA is TGTGCCAGCAGTTACAGGACCCGTGCTGGGACCTACGAGCAGTACTTC.

This rearrangement joins TRBV7-2 to TRBJ1-6, with D hard to call. The germline V and J ends were trimmed by 0 bases and 6 bases, with 12 bases remaining between them. Germline values: CDR1 SGHTA, CDR2 FQGNSA. The CDR3 extends over 16 amino acids. The CDR3 nucleotides are TGTGCCAGCAGCTTAGCGGGTAGGCCGAGTAATTCACCCCTCCACTTT. Its protein product is CASSLAGRPSNSPLHF.

There are a few counts of this clone. The junction and the germline gene differ at one end; a read error may be behind it. The rearrangement uses TRBV19 and TRBJ1-4; D is uncertain. The germline gives CDR1 LNHDA, CDR2 SQIVND (reference sequence). The CDR3 sequence is 16 residues long. For the CDR3, the DNA is TGTGCCAGCAGTAATCGCGACCCTGGGAGAGGTGAAAAACTGTTTTTT. This sequence encodes CASSNRDPGRGEKLFF.

This clone was counted a single time. This sequence joins TRBV2 and TRBJ2-4; D unresolved. There are 15 residues in the CDR3. Germline V gene lookup returns CDR1 SNHLY and CDR2 FYNNEI. V was shortened by 7 bases and J by 1 base, with 14 bases between the two germline ends. CDR3 bases: TGTGCCAGCATCCTTCGGGTAACGGCCAAAAACATTCAGTACTTC. Protein product: CASILRVTAKNIQYF.

CDR3 sequence reads: CASSPGRGVLQPQHF. CDR3 DNA: TGTGCCAGCAGCCCCGGGAGGGGGGTTCTTCAGCCCCAGCATTTT. The chain joins TRBV7-8 to TRBJ1-5; D perhaps matches TRBD1 (6 bases). Trimming cost V 5 bases and J 6 bases, with 17 bases left between them. CDR3 size: 15 residues. Per the germline V gene, CDR1 is SGHVS and CDR2 is FQNEAQ.

The V and J genes are TRBV6-2 or TRBV6-3 and TRBJ1-1, with D possibly matching TRBD1 (5 bases). Between the trimmed V and J ends, which lost 0 bases and 5 bases, there was a span of 10 bases. CDR1 is MNHEY and CDR2 is SVGEGT in the germline V gene. The CDR3 is made up of 14 amino acids. CDR3 in amino acids: CASSYSGRWTEAFF. The CDR3 nucleotides are TGTGCCAGCAGTTACTCGGGACGATGGACTGAAGCTTTCTTT.

The chain links TRBV9 to TRBJ1-1, with D unresolved. Germline V gives CDR1 SGDLS, CDR2 YYNGEE. With 0 bases removed from V and 1 base from J, the gap between germline ends came to 7 bases. The CDR3 has 14 amino acids. CDR3 sequence (DNA): TGTGCCAGCAGCGTAGTCGGGCAGAACACTGAAGCTTTCTTT. Protein sequence: CASSVVGQNTEAFF.

This chain joins TRBV2 and TRBJ1-5; tentatively, D is TRBD1 (5 bases). The V gene lost 5 bases and the J gene lost 0 bases, with 8 bases spanning the gap. Germline CDR1 is SNHLY and CDR2 is FYNNEI. This CDR3 has 14 amino acids. The CDR3 loop is CASSSGNSNQPQHF. CDR3 DNA sequence: TGTGCCAGCAGTTCAGGGAATAGCAATCAGCCCCAGCATTTT.